This entry lists 10 T cell receptor beta chains sequenced from one sample in a study of cytomegalovirus exposure and HLA in healthy donors. PCR employed 60 Vbeta and 13 Jbeta primers. Here immunoSEQ multiplex PCR was the method, and the copy in TCRdb shows in-frame clones only, minus some. The sample lists 150,000 or so clones, about 65% occurring once. The specimen sequenced was PBMCs. Receptors were obtained from a man aged 35-49 years in good health and CMV-seropositive.

V usage is TRBV7-8 and J usage is TRBJ1-2; 10 bases are a match to TRBD1. Trimming at V came to 0 bases and at J to 4 bases, leaving 5 bases not matched to a gene. The CDR3 runs 16 residues. Germline values: CDR1 SGHVS, CDR2 FQNEAQ. The CDR3 spells CASSLARDRGAYGYTF. Here the CDR3 DNA reads TGTGCCAGCAGCTTAGCAAGGGACAGGGGAGCCTATGGCTACACCTTC.

The rearrangement joins TRBV7-3 to TRBJ2-6; D possibly corresponds to TRBD1 (5 bases). V was clipped by 2 bases and J by 0 bases, with 8 bases between them. The CDR3 has 16 residues. CDR1 SGHTA and CDR2 FQGTGA come from the germline V gene. DNA of the CDR3: TGTGCCAGCAGCTTAGAAGGGGCCTCTGGGGCCAACGTCCTGACTTTC. It codes for CASSLEGASGANVLTF. The full variable domain, rest sourced from reference TRBV7-3 and TRBJ2-6, is GAGVSQTPSNKVTEKGKYVELRCDPISGHTALYWYRQSLGQGPEFLIYFQGTGAADDSGLPNDRFFAVRPEGSVSTLKIQRTERGDSAVYLCASSLEGASGANVLTFGAGSRLTVL.

In this sample, this clone turned up a few times. The V call is TRBV18, the J call TRBJ1-5; weak D call: TRBD1 (6 bases). Germline CDR1 reads KGHSH; CDR2 reads LQKENI. This CDR3 has 14 amino acids. The ends were cut back, 0 bases at V and 9 bases at J, with 12 bases in the middle. The CDR3 DNA reads TGTGCCAGCTCACCACCGGGGGCTTGGTTGCCCCAGCATTTT. As protein: CASSPPGAWLPQHF.

This sequence joins TRBV10-3 and TRBJ2-2; TRBD1 agrees at 7 bases. Germline V gives CDR1 ENHRY, CDR2 SYGVKD. The J segment lost 2 bases and the V segment lost 5 bases, leaving 5 bases of the junction unmatched. The CDR3 has 15 residues. The CDR3 nucleotides are TGTGCCATCAGTCCCGGGACAGTCAACACCGGGGAGCTGTTTTTT. This sequence encodes CAISPGTVNTGELFF.

A few counts support this clone. The chain combines TRBV6-5 with TRBJ1-1, with 9 bases that match TRBD1. Germline-derived CDR1 and CDR2 are MNHEY and SVGAGI. J was trimmed by 3 bases and V by 5 bases; bases with no gene match: 4. CDR3 size: 14 residues. CDR3 sequence reads: CASSGTGRDTEAFF. The CDR3 region has the DNA TGTGCCAGCAGTGGGACAGGGCGAGACACTGAAGCTTTCTTT.

The V and J genes are TRBV29-1 and TRBJ2-4; no reliable D call. The CDR3 is made up of 14 amino acids. V lost 5 bases to trimming and J lost 0 bases, with 11 bases between them. Germline assignment: CDR1 SQVTM and CDR2 ANQGSEA. The CDR3 DNA reads as TGCAGCGTTCGTGAGACTCTAGCCAAAAACATTCAGTACTTC. This sequence encodes CSVRETLAKNIQYF.

The chain combines TRBV25-1 with TRBJ1-1; 7 bases match TRBD1. CDR3 length: 13 amino acids. Germline V gives CDR1 MGHDK, CDR2 SYGVNS. The V and J ends lost 5 bases and 4 bases, in that order; junction bases with no gene match: 4. CDR3 bases: TGTGCCAGCAGTACAGGGGTGGGCACTGAAGCTTTCTTT. It encodes CASSTGVGTEAFF.

This rearrangement joins TRBV5-1 to TRBJ2-3, with D perhaps TRBD2 (6 bases). The V end lost 4 bases, the J end lost 0 bases, and 15 bases lay between the germline ends. Germline-derived CDR1 and CDR2 are SGHRS and YFSETQ. The CDR3 length is 16 residues. CDR3 bases: TGCGCCAGCAGCGGGGGACTTATCACTAGCACAGATACGCAGTATTTT. It encodes CASSGGLITSTDTQYF.

The rearrangement joins TRBV5-1 to TRBJ2-2; D is ambiguous. The CDR3 has 15 residues. Germline values: CDR1 SGHRS, CDR2 YFSETQ. Trimming took off 4 bases at V and 0 bases at J, with 10 bases between the two ends. Written as DNA, the CDR3 is TGCGCCAGCAGCCTCAGGATCACGAACACCGGGGAGCTGTTTTTT. This codes for CASSLRITNTGELFF.

V is TRBV19 and J is TRBJ2-1; TRBD1 aligns across 12 bases. CDR3 size: 17 residues. Germline V gives CDR1 LNHDA, CDR2 SQIVND (reference sequence). Trimming took 3 bases from V and 9 from J; bases not matched to a gene: 12. The CDR3 region is CASSIRSGDRGLGEQFF. For the CDR3, the DNA is TGTGCCAGTAGTATCCGATCTGGGGACAGGGGGCTGGGTGAGCAGTTCTTC. The whole variable domain, filled in from reference TRBV19 and TRBJ2-1, reads DGGITQSPKYLFRKEGQNVTLSCEQNLNHDAMYWYRQDPGQGLRLIYYSQIVNDFQKGDIAEGYSVSREKKESFPLTVTSAQKNPTAFYLCASSIRSGDRGLGEQFFGPGTRLTVL.